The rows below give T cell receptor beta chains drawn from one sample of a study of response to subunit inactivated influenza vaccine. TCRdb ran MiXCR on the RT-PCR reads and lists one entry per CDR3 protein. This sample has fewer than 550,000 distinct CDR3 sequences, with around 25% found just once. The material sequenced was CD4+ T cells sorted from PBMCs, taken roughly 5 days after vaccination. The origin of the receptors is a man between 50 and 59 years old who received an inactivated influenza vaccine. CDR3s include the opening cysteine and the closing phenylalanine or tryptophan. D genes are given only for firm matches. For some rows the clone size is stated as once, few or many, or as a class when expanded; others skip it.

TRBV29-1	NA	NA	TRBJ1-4	CSVEDGPTSQFF	TGCAGCGTTGAAGATGGCCCGACGAGTCAGTTTTTT
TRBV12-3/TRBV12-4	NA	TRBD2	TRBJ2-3	CASSLGLAGGPADTQYF	TGTGCCAGCAGTTTGGGTCTAGCGGGAGGGCCTGCAGATACGCAGTATTTT
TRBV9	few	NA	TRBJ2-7	CASSPDLDVGQYF	TGTGCCAGCAGCCCAGACTTAGATGTCGGGCAGTACTTC
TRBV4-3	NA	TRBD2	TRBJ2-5	CASSRGTSGSLVMETQYF	TGCGCCAGCAGCCGCGGGACTAGCGGGAGTCTAGTCATGGAGACCCAGTACTTC
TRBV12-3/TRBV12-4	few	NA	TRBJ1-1	CASSIPRDDTEAFF	TGTGCCAGCAGCATCCCCCGGGACGACACTGAAGCTTTCTTT
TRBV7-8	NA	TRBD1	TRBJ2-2	CASSPEGAVPNTGELFF	TGTGCCAGCAGCCCCGAGGGGGCGGTTCCGAACACCGGGGAGCTGTTTTTT
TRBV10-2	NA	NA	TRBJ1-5	CATTPSGLRNQPQHF	TGCGCCACAACTCCTTCCGGGTTACGCAATCAGCCCCAGCATTTT
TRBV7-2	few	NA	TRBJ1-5	CASSLSTAGADQPQHF	TGTGCCAGCAGCCTAAGTACCGCGGGAGCCGATCAGCCCCAGCATTTT
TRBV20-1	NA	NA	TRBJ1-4	CSAREATNEKLFF	TGCAGTGCTAGGGAAGCAACTAATGAAAAACTGTTTTTT
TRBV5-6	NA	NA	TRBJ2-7	CASSPPGQGEQYF	TGTGCCAGCAGCCCGCCGGGACAAGGCGAGCAGTACTTC
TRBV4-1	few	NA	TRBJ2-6	CASSQARVTGANVLTF	TGCGCCAGCAGCCAAGCAAGGGTGACTGGGGCCAACGTCCTGACTTTC
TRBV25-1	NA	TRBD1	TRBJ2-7	CASSEKGAGEQYF	TGTGCCAGCAGTGAAAAGGGGGCGGGCGAGCAGTACTTC
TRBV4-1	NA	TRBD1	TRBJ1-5	CASSQDLSPGGNQPQHF	TGCGCCAGCAGCCAAGATCTGAGTCCAGGGGGAAATCAGCCCCAGCATTTT
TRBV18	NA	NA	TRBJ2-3	CASSSARSTDTQYF	TGTGCCAGCTCATCGGCCCGAAGCACAGATACGCAGTATTTT
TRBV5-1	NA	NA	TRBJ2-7	CASSLNNDYYEQYF	TGCGCCAGCAGCCTTAATAATGATTACTACGAGCAGTACTTC
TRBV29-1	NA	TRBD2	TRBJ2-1	CSVERNLVAGSFDEQFF	TGCAGCGTTGAACGGAACCTAGTAGCGGGGTCCTTCGATGAGCAGTTCTTC
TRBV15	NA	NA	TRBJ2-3	CATSRSLGADTQYF	TGTGCCACCAGCAGGTCCTTGGGGGCGGATACGCAGTATTTT
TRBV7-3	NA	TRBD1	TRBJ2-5	CASSTGTGRQETQYF	TGTGCCAGCAGCACCGGGACAGGGCGTCAAGAGACCCAGTACTTC
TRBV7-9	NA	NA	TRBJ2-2	CASSFELKTGELFF	TGTGCCAGCAGCTTTGAACTTAAGACCGGGGAGCTGTTTTTT
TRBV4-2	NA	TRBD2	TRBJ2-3	CASSYSLAGGWTDTQYF	TGTGCCAGCAGCTACTCACTAGCGGGGGGGTGGACAGATACGCAGTATTTT
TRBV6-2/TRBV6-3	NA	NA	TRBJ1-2	CASSYQAGVNGYTF	TGTGCCAGCAGTTACCAAGCAGGCGTCAATGGCTACACCTTC
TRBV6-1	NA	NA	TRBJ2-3	CASSEWGSDYTDTQYF	TGTGCCAGCAGTGAATGGGGCAGCGATTACACAGATACGCAGTATTTT
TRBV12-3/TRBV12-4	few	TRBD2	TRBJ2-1	CASSSFGLGTSEAEQFF	TGTGCCAGCAGTTCTTTTGGGTTAGGGACTAGCGAGGCTGAGCAGTTCTTC
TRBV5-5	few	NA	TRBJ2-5	CASSLDGGGKETQYF	TGTGCCAGCAGCTTGGATGGGGGCGGAAAAGAGACCCAGTACTTC
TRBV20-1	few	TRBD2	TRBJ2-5	CSARGLAGVIRETQYF	TGCAGTGCTAGAGGACTAGCGGGAGTGATTCGGGAGACCCAGTACTTC
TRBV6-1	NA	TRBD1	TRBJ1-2	CASSRTGTVTSYGYTF	TGTGCCAGCAGCCGGACCGGGACAGTAACGAGCTATGGCTACACCTTC
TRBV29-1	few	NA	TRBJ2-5	CSVADGETQYF	TGCAGCGTTGCGGATGGGGAGACCCAGTACTTC
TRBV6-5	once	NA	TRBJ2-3	CASSYSGDHTDTQYF	TGTGCCAGCAGTTACTCCGGGGACCACACAGATACGCAGTATTTT
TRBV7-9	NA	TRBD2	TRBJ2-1	CASSLSDLGLARIEQFF	TGTGCCAGCAGCTTAAGTGATTTGGGACTAGCAAGGATTGAGCAGTTCTTC
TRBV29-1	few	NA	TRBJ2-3	CSVSGGDTQYF	TGCAGCGTGAGCGGAGGGGATACGCAGTATTTT
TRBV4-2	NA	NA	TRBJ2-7	CASSQESGRVDEQYF	TGTGCCAGCAGCCAAGAATCCGGCAGGGTGGACGAGCAGTACTTC
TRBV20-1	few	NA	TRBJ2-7	CSAFRPRTGRYEQYF	TGCAGTGCTTTCAGGCCTCGGACTGGGAGATACGAGCAGTACTTC
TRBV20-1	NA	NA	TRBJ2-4	CSQLKAKNIQYF	TGCAGCCAGTTGAAAGCCAAAAACATTCAGTACTTC
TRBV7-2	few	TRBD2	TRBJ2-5	CASSGTIQETQYF	TGTGCCAGCAGCGGGACTATCCAAGAGACCCAGTACTTC
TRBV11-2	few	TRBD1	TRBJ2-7	CASSLTTGTGVFEQYF	TGTGCCAGCAGCTTGACAACCGGGACAGGGGTGTTCGAGCAGTACTTC
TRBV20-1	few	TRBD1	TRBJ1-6	CSARGDRGSSYNSPLHF	TGCAGTGCTAGAGGGGACAGGGGGAGCTCCTATAATTCACCCCTCCACTTT
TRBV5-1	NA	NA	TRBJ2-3	CASKGDGDNTDTQYF	TGCGCCAGCAAGGGGGATGGGGATAACACAGATACGCAGTATTTT
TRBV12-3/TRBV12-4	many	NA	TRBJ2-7	CASSPTSISYEQYF	TGTGCCAGCAGTCCTACCAGCATCTCCTACGAGCAGTACTTC
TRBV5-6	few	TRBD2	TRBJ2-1	CASSLRLAGDYNEQFF	TGTGCCAGCAGCCTACGACTAGCGGGGGACTACAATGAGCAGTTCTTC
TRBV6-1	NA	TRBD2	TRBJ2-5	CASSEGIGGLAAQETQYF	TGTGCCAGCAGTGAAGGAATCGGAGGGCTAGCGGCTCAAGAGACCCAGTACTTC
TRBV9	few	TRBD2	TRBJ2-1	CASSVVDSGSSYNEQFF	TGTGCCAGCAGCGTAGTGGACAGCGGGAGCTCCTACAATGAGCAGTTCTTC
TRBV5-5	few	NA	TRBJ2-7	CASSSQGQSYEQYF	TGTGCCAGCAGCTCCCAAGGACAGTCCTACGAGCAGTACTTC
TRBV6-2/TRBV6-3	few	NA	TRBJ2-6	CASSLHSGANVLTF	TGTGCCAGCAGTTTGCATTCTGGGGCCAACGTCCTGACTTTC
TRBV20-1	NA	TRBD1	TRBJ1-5	CSARSGTVFGNQPQHF	TGCAGTGCTAGGTCAGGGACAGTTTTCGGCAATCAGCCCCAGCATTTT
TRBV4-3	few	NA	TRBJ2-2	CASSQSPGSGNTGELFF	TGCGCCAGCAGCCAATCCCCTGGTAGCGGGAACACCGGGGAGCTGTTTTTT
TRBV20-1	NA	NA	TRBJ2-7	CSAFHSYEQYF	TGCAGTGCTTTCCACTCCTACGAGCAGTACTTC
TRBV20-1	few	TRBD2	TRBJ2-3	CSASGTSGIRTDTQYF	TGCAGTGCTTCCGGGACTAGCGGGATCCGCACAGATACGCAGTATTTT
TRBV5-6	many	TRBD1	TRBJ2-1	CASSTLGQGAVDEQFF	TGTGCCAGCTCAACCCTGGGACAGGGGGCGGTCGATGAGCAGTTCTTC
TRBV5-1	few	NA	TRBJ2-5	CASSLSGGWETQYF	TGCGCCAGCAGCTTATCTGGGGGCTGGGAGACCCAGTACTTC
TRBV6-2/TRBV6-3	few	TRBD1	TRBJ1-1	CASSHQPDRGDTEAFF	TGTGCCAGCAGCCACCAACCGGACAGGGGGGACACTGAAGCTTTCTTT
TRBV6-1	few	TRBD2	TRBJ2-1	CASSPGTSGSYNEQFF	TGTGCCAGCAGCCCAGGGACTAGCGGGTCCTACAATGAGCAGTTCTTC
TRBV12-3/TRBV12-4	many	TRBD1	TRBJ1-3	CASSPGQGSGNTIYF	TGTGCCAGCAGCCCGGGACAGGGTTCTGGAAACACCATATATTTT
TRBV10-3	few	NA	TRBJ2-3	CAISAYEGGGTDTQYF	TGTGCCATCAGTGCCTACGAAGGGGGAGGAACAGATACGCAGTATTTT
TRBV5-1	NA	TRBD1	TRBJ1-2	CASRPTGTSLYGYTF	TGCGCCAGCAGACCGACAGGGACCTCTCTCTATGGCTACACCTTC
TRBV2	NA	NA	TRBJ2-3	CASSKGRLATNVDTQYF	TGTGCCAGCAGTAAAGGTCGATTAGCGACTAATGTGGATACGCAGTATTTT
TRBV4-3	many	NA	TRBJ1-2	CASSQEVREANYGYTF	TGCGCCAGCAGCCAAGAAGTGAGAGAGGCTAACTATGGCTACACCTTC
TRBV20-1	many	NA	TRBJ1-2	CSARESQNYGYTF	TGCAGTGCTAGAGAAAGCCAGAACTATGGCTACACCTTC
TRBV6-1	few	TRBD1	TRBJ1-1	CASSDGTGLNTEAFF	TGTGCCAGCAGTGATGGGACAGGTCTGAACACTGAAGCTTTCTTT
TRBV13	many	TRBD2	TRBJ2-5	CASSLGTSGETQYF	TGTGCCAGCAGCCTAGGGACTAGCGGAGAGACCCAGTACTTC
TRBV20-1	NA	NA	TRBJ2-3	CSATRDAYTQYF	TGCAGTGCTACCCGGGACGCCTATACGCAGTATTTT